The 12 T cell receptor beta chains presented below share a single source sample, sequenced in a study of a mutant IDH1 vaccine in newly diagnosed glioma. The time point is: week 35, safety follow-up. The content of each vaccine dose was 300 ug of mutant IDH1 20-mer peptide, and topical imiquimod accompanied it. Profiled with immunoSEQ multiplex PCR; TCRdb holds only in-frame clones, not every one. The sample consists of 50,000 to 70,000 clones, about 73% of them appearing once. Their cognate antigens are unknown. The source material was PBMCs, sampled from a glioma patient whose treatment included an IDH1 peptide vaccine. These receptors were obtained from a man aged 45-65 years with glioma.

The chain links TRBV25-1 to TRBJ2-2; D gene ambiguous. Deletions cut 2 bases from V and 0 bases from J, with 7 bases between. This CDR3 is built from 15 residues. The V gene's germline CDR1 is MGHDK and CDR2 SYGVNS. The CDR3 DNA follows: TGTGCCAGCAGTGAAGCTGGGGCGAACACCGGGGAGCTGTTTTTT. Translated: CASSEAGANTGELFF.

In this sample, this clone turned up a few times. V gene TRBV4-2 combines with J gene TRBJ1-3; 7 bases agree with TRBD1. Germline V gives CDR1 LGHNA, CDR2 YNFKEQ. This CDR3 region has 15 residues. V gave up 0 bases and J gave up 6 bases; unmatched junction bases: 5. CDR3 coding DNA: TGTGCCAGCAGCCAAGAAGGGGGCAAAATAAACACCATATATTTT. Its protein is CASSQEGGKINTIYF.

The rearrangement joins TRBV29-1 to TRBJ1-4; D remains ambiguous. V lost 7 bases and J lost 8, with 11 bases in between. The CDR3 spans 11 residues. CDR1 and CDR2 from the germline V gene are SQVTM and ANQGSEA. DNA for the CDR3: TGCAGCGGCCGGAAGGGAGAAAAACTGTTTTTT. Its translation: CSGRKGEKLFF.

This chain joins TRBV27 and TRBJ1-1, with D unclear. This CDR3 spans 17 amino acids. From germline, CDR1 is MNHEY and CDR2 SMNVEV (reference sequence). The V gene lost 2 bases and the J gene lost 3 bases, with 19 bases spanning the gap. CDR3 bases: TGTGCCAGCAGTTTAGAGGGCCTTGGGGTTGTTGACACTGAAGCTTTCTTT. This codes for CASSLEGLGVVDTEAFF.

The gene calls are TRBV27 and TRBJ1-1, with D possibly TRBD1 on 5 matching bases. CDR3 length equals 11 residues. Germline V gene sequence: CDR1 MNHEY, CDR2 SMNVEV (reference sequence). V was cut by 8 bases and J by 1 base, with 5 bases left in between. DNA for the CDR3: TGTGCCAGCCAGGGGAACACTGAAGCTTTCTTT. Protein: CASQGNTEAFF.

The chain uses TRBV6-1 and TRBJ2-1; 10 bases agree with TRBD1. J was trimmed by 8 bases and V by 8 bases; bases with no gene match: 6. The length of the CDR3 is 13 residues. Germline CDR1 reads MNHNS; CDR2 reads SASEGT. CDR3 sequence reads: CASGDRGRDEQFF. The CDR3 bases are TGTGCCAGCGGGGACAGGGGTAGGGATGAGCAGTTCTTC.

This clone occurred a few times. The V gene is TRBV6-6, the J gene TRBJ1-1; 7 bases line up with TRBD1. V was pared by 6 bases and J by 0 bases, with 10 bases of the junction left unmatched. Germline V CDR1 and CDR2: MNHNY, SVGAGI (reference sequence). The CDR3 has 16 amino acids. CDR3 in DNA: TGTGCCAGCAGGATGCGCCCCGGACAGGTGAACACTGAAGCTTTCTTT. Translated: CASRMRPGQVNTEAFF.

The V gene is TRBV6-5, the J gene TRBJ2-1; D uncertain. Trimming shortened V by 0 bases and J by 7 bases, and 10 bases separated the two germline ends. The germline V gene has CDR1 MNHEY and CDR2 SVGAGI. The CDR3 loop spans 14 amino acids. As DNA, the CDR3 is TGTGCCAGCAGTTACTCGAGAAGGGCTAATGAGCAGTTCTTC. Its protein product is CASSYSRRANEQFF.

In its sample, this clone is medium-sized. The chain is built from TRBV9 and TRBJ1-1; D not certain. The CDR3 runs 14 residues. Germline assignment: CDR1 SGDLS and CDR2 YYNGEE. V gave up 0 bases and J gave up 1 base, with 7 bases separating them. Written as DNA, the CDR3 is TGTGCCAGCAGCGTAGCTGGGAAGAACACTGAAGCTTTCTTT. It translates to CASSVAGKNTEAFF. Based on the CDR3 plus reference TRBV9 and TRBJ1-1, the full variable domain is DSGVTQTPKHLITATGQRVTLRCSPRSGDLSVYWYQQSLDQGLQFLIQYYNGEERAKGNILERFSAQQFPDLHSELNLSSLELGDSALYFCASSVAGKNTEAFFGQGTRLTVV.

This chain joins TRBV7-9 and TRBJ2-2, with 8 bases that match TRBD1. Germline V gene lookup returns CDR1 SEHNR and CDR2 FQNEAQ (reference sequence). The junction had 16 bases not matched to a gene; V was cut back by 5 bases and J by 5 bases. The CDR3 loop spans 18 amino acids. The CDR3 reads CASSTIRGQGARTGELFF. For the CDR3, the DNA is TGTGCCAGCAGCACTATTCGTGGCCAGGGGGCTAGAACCGGGGAGCTGTTTTTT. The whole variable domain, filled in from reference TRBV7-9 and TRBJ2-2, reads DTGVSQNPRHKITKRGQNVTFRCDPISEHNRLYWYRQTLGQGPEFLTYFQNEAQLEKSRLLSDRFSAERPKGSFSTLEIQRTEQGDSAMYLCASSTIRGQGARTGELFFGEGSRLTVL.

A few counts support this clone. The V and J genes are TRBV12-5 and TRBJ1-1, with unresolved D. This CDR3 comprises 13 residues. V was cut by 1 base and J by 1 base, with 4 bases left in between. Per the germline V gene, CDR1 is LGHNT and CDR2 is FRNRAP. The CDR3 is CASGLEPNTEAFF. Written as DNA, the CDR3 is TGTGCTAGTGGTTTGGAACCGAACACTGAAGCTTTCTTT.

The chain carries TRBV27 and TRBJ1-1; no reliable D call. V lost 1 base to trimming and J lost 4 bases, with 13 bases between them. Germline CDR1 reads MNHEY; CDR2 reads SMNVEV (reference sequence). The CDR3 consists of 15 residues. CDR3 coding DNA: TGTGCCAGCAGTTTATTGGCGGGGATAGGCACTGAAGCTTTCTTT. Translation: CASSLLAGIGTEAFF.